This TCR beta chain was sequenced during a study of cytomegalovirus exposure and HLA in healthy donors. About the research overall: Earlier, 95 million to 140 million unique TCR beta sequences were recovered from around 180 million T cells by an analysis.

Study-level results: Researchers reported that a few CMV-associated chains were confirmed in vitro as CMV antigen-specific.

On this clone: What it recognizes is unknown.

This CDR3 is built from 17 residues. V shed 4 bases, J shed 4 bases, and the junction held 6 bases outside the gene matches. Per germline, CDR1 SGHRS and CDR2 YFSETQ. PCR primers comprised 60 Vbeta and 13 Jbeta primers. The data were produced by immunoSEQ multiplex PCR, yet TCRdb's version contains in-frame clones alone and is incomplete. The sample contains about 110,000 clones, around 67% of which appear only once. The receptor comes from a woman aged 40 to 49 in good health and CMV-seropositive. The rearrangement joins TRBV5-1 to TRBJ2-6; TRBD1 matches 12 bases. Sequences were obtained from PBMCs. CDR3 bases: TGCGCCAGCAGCGGGACGGGACAGGGGGCCGGGGCCAACGTCCTGACTTTC. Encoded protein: CASSGTGQGAGANVLTF.